Sequencing of this T cell receptor (beta chain) was carried out in a study of identical twins. General study points: Shared out-of-frame alpha sequences (those common to twins) showed excess low generation probability. Within cord blood, abundant beta clonotypes carried fewer insertions, but memory repertoires showed no such trend.

Unique molecular identifiers were present on the cDNA, and a universal primer site came from template switching. TCRdb called the 5' RACE reads again in MiXCR, with one record for every CDR3 protein. The sample has about 490,000 distinct CDR3 sequences, about 15% seen once. Unmatched junction bases numbered 2, after V lost 1 base and J lost 8 bases. The length of the CDR3 is 14 residues. In its sample, this clonotype was seen a few times. The target antigen is unknown. The same sample was also studied in work on yellow fever vaccine responses in identical twins.

The source material was CD4+ T cells sorted from blood. The sequence derives from a young woman in good health. V usage is TRBV12-3 or TRBV12-4 and J usage is TRBJ1-3; 10 positions agree with TRBD1. This CDR3 is CASSLGGQGHTIYF. The CDR3 DNA sequence: TGTGCCAGCAGTTTAGGGGGACAGGGGCACACCATATATTTT.